Detailed here is one T cell receptor (beta chain). Its antigen is currently unknown. Here immunoSEQ multiplex PCR was the method, and the copy in TCRdb shows in-frame clones only, minus some. The sample lists about 90,000 clones, under 85% occurring once. This sample was included in a study of radiotherapy plus CTLA-4 blockade in lung cancer. Study details: Around 20% of enrolled patients responded objectively, and roughly 30% had disease control. Overall study findings and caveats: Among reported predictors of response, early blood T cell clone dynamics with interferon-beta performed best.

The origin of this receptor is a human donor with non-small cell lung cancer that progressed on radiotherapy plus ipilimumab. Specimen: peripheral blood, collected from a patient treated with radiotherapy plus ipilimumab.

CDR3 sequence: CASIGNPGIGETQYF. As DNA, the CDR3 is TGTGCCAGCATAGGAAATCCAGGGATTGGTGAGACCCAGTACTTC. The chain uses TRBV28 and TRBJ2-5, with a possible D match to TRBD1 (5 bases). Between the trimmed V and J ends, which lost 7 bases and 5 bases, there was a span of 20 bases. The CDR3 loop spans 15 amino acids. The germline V gene encodes CDR1 MDHEN and CDR2 SYDVKM. The variable domain in full, completed from reference TRBV28 and TRBJ2-5, reads DVKVTQSSRYLVKRTGEKVFLECVQDMDHENMFWYRQDPGLGLRLIYFSYDVKMKEKGDIPEGYSVSREKKERFSLILESASTNQTSMYLCASIGNPGIGETQYFGPGTRLLVL.